Following are 10 T cell receptor beta chains from one sample sequenced in a study of CXCR3-negative and CXCR3-positive naive CD8 T cells. In preparing the TRB cDNA libraries, 5' RACE with UMI labels was used. TCRdb re-called the 5' RACE reads and catalogs CDR3 proteins one per entry, DNA excluded. This repertoire includes tens of thousands of distinct CDR3 sequences. The sample was naive CXCR3- CD8+ T cells from blood. As for subset: CD45RO-CCR7+CD27+CD95- naive CD8+ T cells lacking CXCR3 (TNR3-). Receptor source: a human donor in good health. Some clones in this sample may be carry-over from other donors' samples.

This chain uses TRBV6-4 with TRBJ2-1; the D call from TCRdb, TRBD2, cannot be confirmed without DNA. The CDR3 covers 17 residues. Germline V gene lookup returns CDR1 MRHNA and CDR2 SNTAGT. This CDR3 is CASSDSNQASGGNEQFF.

V usage is TRBV20-1 and J usage is TRBJ2-7; TCRdb picks TRBD1, but there is no DNA to check that call. The CDR3 is 13 amino acids. Germline CDR1 is DFQATT and CDR2 is SNEGSKA (reference sequence). CDR3 region: CSARWMGGDEQYF.

V gene TRBV29-1 combines with J gene TRBJ2-3; TCRdb's D call, TRBD2, is unchecked because there is no DNA. The CDR3 totals 16 residues. Germline V lookup: CDR1 SQVTM, CDR2 ANQGSEA. The CDR3: CSVKEISGGQKDTQYF.

The rearrangement links TRBV15 to TRBJ2-2. The CDR3 consists of 12 residues. The germline V gene has CDR1 LNHNV and CDR2 YYDKDF (reference sequence). This CDR3 is CATSLRTGELFF.

The chain is built from TRBV5-1 and TRBJ1-2; as DNA is missing, the TRBD1 call by TCRdb cannot be tested. The CDR3 length is 15 residues. Per germline, CDR1 SGHRS and CDR2 YFSETQ. The CDR3 reads CASSFGQGGLYGYTF.

J is TRBJ2-7 and V is TRBV5-5. This CDR3 contains 13 residues. CDR1 and CDR2 from the germline V gene are SGHKS and YYEKEE (reference sequence). The CDR3 sequence is CASSLSPVYEQYF.

This chain connects TRBV13 to TRBJ2-7; the TCRdb call, TRBD2, lacks DNA for checking. CDR1 is PRHDT, CDR2 FYEKMQ, per germline (reference sequence). CDR3 length: 15 residues. The CDR3 protein is CASSPKPAGQVKQYF. Full variable domain (missing parts from reference TRBV13 and TRBJ2-7): AAGVIQSPRHLIKEKRETATLKCYPIPRHDTVYWYQQGPGQDPQFLISFYEKMQSDKGSIPDRFSAQQFSDYHSELNMSSLELGDSALYFCASSPKPAGQVKQYFGPGTRLTVT.

This chain joins TRBV29-1 and TRBJ1-2; TCRdb designates TRBD1, a call that cannot be tested without DNA. Germline CDR1 is SQVTM and CDR2 is ANQGSEA. The CDR3 consists of 13 residues. CDR3 loop: CSVPRQGVYGYTF.

J is TRBJ2-2 and V is TRBV24-1. Germline loops: CDR1 KGHDR, CDR2 SFDVKD. This CDR3 has 12 amino acids. The CDR3 spells CATSGPTGELFF.

V is TRBV4-2 and J is TRBJ2-4; TCRdb designates TRBD1, a call that cannot be tested without DNA. The CDR3 sequence is 17 residues long. Germline V gives CDR1 LGHNA, CDR2 YNFKEQ. CDR3 region: CASSQDPAGEAKNIQYF.